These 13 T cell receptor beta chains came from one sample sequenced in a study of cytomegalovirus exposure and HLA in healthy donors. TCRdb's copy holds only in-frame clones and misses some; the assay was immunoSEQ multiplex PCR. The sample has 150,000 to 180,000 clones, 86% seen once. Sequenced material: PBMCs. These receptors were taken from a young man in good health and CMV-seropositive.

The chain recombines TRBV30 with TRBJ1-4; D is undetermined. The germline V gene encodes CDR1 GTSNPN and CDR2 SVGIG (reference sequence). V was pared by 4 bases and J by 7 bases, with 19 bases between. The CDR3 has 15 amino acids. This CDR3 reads CAWTATARVGEKLFF. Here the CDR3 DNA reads TGTGCCTGGACCGCTACAGCGAGGGTCGGTGAAAAACTGTTTTTT.

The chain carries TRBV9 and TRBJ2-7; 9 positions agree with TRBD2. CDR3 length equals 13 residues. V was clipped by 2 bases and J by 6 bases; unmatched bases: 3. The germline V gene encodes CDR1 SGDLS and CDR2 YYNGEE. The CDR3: CASSVGSGSEQYF. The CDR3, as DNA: TGTGCCAGCAGCGTGGGTAGCGGGAGCGAGCAGTACTTC.

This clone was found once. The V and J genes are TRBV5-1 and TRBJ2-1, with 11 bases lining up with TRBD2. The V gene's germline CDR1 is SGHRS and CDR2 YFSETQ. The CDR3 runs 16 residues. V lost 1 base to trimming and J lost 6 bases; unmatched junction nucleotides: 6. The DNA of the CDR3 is TGCGCCAGCAGCTTGCTGCCCACTAGCGGGAGCAATGAGCAGTTCTTC. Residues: CASSLLPTSGSNEQFF.

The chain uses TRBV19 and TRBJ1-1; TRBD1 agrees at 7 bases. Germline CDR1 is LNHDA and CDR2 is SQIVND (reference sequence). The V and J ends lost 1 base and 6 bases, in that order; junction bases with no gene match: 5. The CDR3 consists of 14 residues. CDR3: CASSIVGQGAEAFF. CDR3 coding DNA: TGTGCCAGTAGTATAGTCGGCCAGGGGGCTGAAGCTTTCTTT.

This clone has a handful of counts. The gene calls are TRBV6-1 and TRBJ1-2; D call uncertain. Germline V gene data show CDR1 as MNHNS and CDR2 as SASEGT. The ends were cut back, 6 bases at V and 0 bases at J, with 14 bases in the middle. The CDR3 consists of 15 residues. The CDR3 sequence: CASRPSGMTNYGYTF. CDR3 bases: TGTGCCAGCAGACCTTCGGGAATGACTAACTATGGCTACACCTTC.

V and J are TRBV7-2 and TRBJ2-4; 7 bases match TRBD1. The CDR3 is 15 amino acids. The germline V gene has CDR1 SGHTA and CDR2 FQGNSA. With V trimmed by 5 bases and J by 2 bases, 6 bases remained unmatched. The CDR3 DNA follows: TGTGCCAGCAGCCTACAGGGGAACACCAAAAACATTCAGTACTTC. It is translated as CASSLQGNTKNIQYF.

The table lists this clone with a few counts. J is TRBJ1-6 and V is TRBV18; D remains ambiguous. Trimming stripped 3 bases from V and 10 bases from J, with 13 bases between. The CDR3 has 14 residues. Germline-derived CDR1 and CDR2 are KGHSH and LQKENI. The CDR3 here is CASSPYDGRSPLHF. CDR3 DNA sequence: TGTGCCAGCTCACCTTACGATGGGCGCTCACCCCTCCACTTT.

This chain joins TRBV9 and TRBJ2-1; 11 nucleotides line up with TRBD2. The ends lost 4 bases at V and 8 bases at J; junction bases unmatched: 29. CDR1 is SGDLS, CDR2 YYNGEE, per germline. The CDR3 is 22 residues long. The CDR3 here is CASSPKLLGRTGFSGRVYEQFF. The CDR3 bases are TGTGCCAGCAGCCCAAAACTGCTCGGGAGGACAGGATTTAGCGGGAGGGTCTATGAGCAGTTCTTC.

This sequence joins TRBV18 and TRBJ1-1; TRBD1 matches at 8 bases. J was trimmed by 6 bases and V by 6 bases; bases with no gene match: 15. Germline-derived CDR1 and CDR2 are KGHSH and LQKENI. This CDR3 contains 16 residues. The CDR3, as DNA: TGTGCCAGCTCCCTACTGGACAGGGTTCGGGGAGCTGAAGCTTTCTTT. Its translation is CASSLLDRVRGAEAFF. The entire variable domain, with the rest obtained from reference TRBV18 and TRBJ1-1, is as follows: NAGVMQNPRHLVRRRGQEARLRCSPMKGHSHVYWYRQLPEEGLKFMVYLQKENIIDESGMPKERFSAEFPKEGPSILRIQQVVRGDSAAYFCASSLLDRVRGAEAFFGQGTRLTVV.

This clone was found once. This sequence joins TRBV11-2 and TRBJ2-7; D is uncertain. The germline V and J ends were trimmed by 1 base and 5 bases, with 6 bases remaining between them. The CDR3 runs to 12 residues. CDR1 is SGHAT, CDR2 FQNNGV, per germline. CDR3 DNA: TGTGCCAGCAGCTTAGGAGTTCACGAGCAGTACTTC. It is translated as CASSLGVHEQYF.

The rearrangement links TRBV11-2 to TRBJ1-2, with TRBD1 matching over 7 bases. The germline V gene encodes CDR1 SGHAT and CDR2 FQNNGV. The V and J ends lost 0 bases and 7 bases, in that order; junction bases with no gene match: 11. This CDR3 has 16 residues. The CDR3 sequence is CASSLDTTGFPGGYTF. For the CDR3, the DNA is TGTGCCAGCAGCTTAGATACGACAGGGTTCCCTGGTGGCTACACCTTC.

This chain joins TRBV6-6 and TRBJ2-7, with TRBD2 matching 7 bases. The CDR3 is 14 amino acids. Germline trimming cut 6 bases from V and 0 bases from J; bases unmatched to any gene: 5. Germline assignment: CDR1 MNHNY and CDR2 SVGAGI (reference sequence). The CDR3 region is CASRASGVSYEQYF. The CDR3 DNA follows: TGTGCCAGCAGGGCTAGCGGAGTCTCCTACGAGCAGTACTTC.

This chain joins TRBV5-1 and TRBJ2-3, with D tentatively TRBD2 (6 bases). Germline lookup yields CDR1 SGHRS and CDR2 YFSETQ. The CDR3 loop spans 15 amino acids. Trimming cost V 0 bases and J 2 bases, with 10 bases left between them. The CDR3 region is CASSLALAITDTQYF. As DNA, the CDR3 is TGCGCCAGCAGCTTGGCCCTAGCGATCACAGATACGCAGTATTTT.